These T cell receptor beta chains were read from a single sample in a study of chemoradiotherapy in HPV16-positive cancers. Assay: immunoSEQ multiplex PCR; the TCRdb copy retains only in-frame clones and omits some. The sample shows 12,000 or so clones, 90% of them seen only once. Collection of the sample occurred from a patient who underwent chemoradiotherapy. These receptors all come from a human donor with HPV-associated anogenital cancer. CDR3s include the opening cysteine and the closing phenylalanine or tryptophan. D genes are given only for firm matches. Size values are once, few and many counts, or a class for expanded clones, and some rows have none.

v_call	j_call	clone_size	d_call	cdr3_aa	cdr3_nt
TRBV10-3	TRBJ1-2	-	TRBD1	CAISGDRSYGYTF	TGTGCCATCAGCGGGGACAGGTCCTATGGCTACACCTTC
TRBV19	TRBJ2-7	-	-	CASSHNLDYEQYF	TGTGCCAGTAGTCATAACCTGGACTACGAGCAGTACTTC
TRBV5-5	TRBJ1-1	-	-	CASSLGAAGNTEAFF	TGTGCCAGCAGCTTGGGGGCGGCGGGGAACACTGAAGCTTTCTTT
TRBV15	TRBJ2-5	once	-	CATSRDPQETQYF	TGTGCCACCAGCAGGGACCCTCAAGAGACCCAGTACTTC
TRBV15	TRBJ2-3	-	-	CATSRSAPLPDTQYF	TGTGCCACCAGCAGGTCGGCCCCGCTCCCAGATACGCAGTATTTT
TRBV12-5	TRBJ1-1	-	-	CASFRGNTEAFF	TGTGCTAGTTTCCGGGGGAACACTGAAGCTTTCTTT
TRBV15	TRBJ2-5	-	-	CATSRDLAFMGGETQYF	TGTGCCACCAGCAGAGACCTGGCTTTTATGGGGGGTGAGACCCAGTACTTC
TRBV5-6	TRBJ2-7	-	-	CASTDNSYEQYF	TGTGCCAGCACTGACAACTCCTACGAGCAGTACTTC
TRBV19	TRBJ2-6	-	-	CASSMRTAGANVLTF	TGTGCCAGTAGTATGAGGACCGCTGGGGCCAACGTCCTGACTTTC
TRBV27	TRBJ2-7	once	-	CASSFPEQYF	TGTGCCAGCAGTTTCCCCGAGCAGTACTTC
TRBV14	TRBJ2-1	-	TRBD2	CASSQELGLANYNEQFF	TGTGCCAGCAGCCAAGAATTAGGACTAGCGAACTACAATGAGCAGTTCTTC
TRBV14	TRBJ2-7	-	TRBD2	CASSQVAGGASEQYF	TGTGCCAGCAGCCAAGTGGCCGGGGGGGCCTCCGAGCAGTACTTC
TRBV7-8	TRBJ1-5	-	-	CASSLEARQSNQPQHF	TGTGCCAGCAGCTTAGAGGCCAGGCAGAGCAATCAGCCCCAGCATTTT
TRBV27	TRBJ2-7	-	TRBD2	CASSLALPGLAGGGEQYF	TGTGCCAGCAGTTTAGCCCTACCGGGACTAGCGGGAGGAGGAGAGCAGTACTTC
TRBV4-2	TRBJ2-3	medium-sized	TRBD2	CASSQGERSGSLNTDTQYF	TGTGCCAGCAGCCAAGGTGAACGGAGCGGGAGTCTGAACACAGATACGCAGTATTTT
TRBV21-1	TRBJ1-3	-	-	CASSKPERRGNTIYF	TGTGCCAGCAGCAAACCAGAGAGGAGGGGAAACACCATATATTTT
TRBV18	TRBJ2-7	once	-	CASSPPSSYEQYF	TGTGCCAGCTCACCCCCCAGCTCCTACGAGCAGTACTTC
TRBV6-1	TRBJ1-1	-	-	CASSKRALNTEAFF	TGTGCCAGCAGTAAACGAGCACTTAACACTGAAGCTTTCTTT
TRBV5-4	TRBJ2-7	-	TRBD1	CASSPAGTGIYEQYF	TGTGCCAGCAGCCCCGCCGGGACAGGGATTTACGAGCAGTACTTC
TRBV5-4	TRBJ1-3	-	-	CASSLKTENGNTIYF	TGTGCCAGCAGCTTAAAGACAGAGAACGGAAACACCATATATTTT
TRBV10-3	TRBJ2-7	-	-	CAIGTYEQYF	TGTGCCATCGGGACCTACGAGCAGTACTTC
TRBV11-2	TRBJ2-1	-	-	CASSFSFTPASGEQFF	TGTGCCAGCAGCTTCTCATTCACTCCCGCCTCTGGTGAGCAGTTCTTC
TRBV7-9	TRBJ2-1	few	-	CASNNLGANEQFF	TGTGCCAGCAACAACCTAGGTGCCAATGAGCAGTTCTTC
TRBV2	TRBJ1-6	-	-	CASSGETGAHVLALHF	TGTGCCAGCAGTGGGGAGACCGGGGCTCATGTTCTGGCCCTCCACTTT
TRBV25-1	TRBJ2-7	few	-	CASSDPTRDTYEQYF	TGTGCCAGCAGTGACCCGACCCGGGACACGTACGAGCAGTACTTC
TRBV27	TRBJ2-4	-	TRBD1	CASRRHQGTGLYF	TGTGCCAGCAGGCGACACCAAGGGACAGGACTGTACTTC